This entry lists 9 T cell receptor beta chains sequenced from one sample in a study of cytomegalovirus exposure and HLA in healthy donors. The primer mix had 60 Vbeta and 13 Jbeta primers. The assay was immunoSEQ multiplex PCR, and TCRdb's table has in-frame clones only and misses some. The top ten clones hold 8% to 13% of a sample with 95,000 to 100,000 clones, around 75% of them seen once. Sequenced input: PBMCs. The receptors shown here come from a man aged 45-65 years in good health and CMV-seronegative.

The chain employs TRBV7-2 and TRBJ1-4, with D possibly matching TRBD1 (5 bases). Per germline, CDR1 SGHTA and CDR2 FQGNSA. Trimming took 5 bases from V and 3 from J, leaving 10 bases between them. The CDR3 runs 14 residues. In DNA form, the CDR3 reads TGTGCCAGCAGCCCAGGGCGTTCTAATGAAAAACTGTTTTTT. Translated: CASSPGRSNEKLFF.

DNA for the CDR3: TGTGCCAGCAGTTACGGGACTAGCGGGAGGGTGTTCGAGCAGTACTTC. This sequence encodes CASSYGTSGRVFEQYF. The J gene is TRBJ2-7, the V gene TRBV27; TRBD2 aligns across 16 bases. V shed 4 bases and J 6 bases; nucleotides not matched to a gene: 6. Germline lookup yields CDR1 MNHEY and CDR2 SMNVEV (reference sequence). This CDR3 has 16 residues.

The CDR3, as DNA: TGTGCCAGCAGCTTGTATTTCGGCGCCGGAGGGGAGCAGTTCTTC. Its protein is CASSLYFGAGGEQFF. The chain uses TRBV7-2 and TRBJ2-1; D perhaps matches TRBD2 (6 bases). This CDR3 has 15 residues. Trimming left V 3 bases short and J 10 bases short, with 19 bases between. Germline CDR1 reads SGHTA; CDR2 reads FQGNSA.

The chain links TRBV28 to TRBJ1-6; D gene ambiguous. The V gene lost 3 bases and the J gene lost 8 bases, with 11 bases spanning the gap. CDR1 and CDR2 (germline): MDHEN, SYDVKM. This CDR3 comprises 14 residues. The CDR3 DNA reads as TGTGCCAGCAGTTTGAGTGCGATGTATTCACCCCTCCACTTT. Protein product: CASSLSAMYSPLHF.

In regard to this clone: One end of the junction varies from germline; a read error may be responsible. The chain employs TRBV7-9 and TRBJ2-2; the match to TRBD1 covers 8 bases. Germline-derived CDR1 and CDR2 are SEHNR and FQNEAQ (reference sequence). This CDR3 spans 14 amino acids. CDR3 protein: CSSSVDRAAGELFF. The CDR3 DNA sequence: TGTTCCAGCAGCGTGGACAGGGCGGCCGGGGAGCTGTTTTTT.

The chain uses TRBV14 and TRBJ1-2, with 8 bases matching TRBD1. This CDR3 region has 13 residues. The J segment lost 8 bases and the V segment lost 6 bases, leaving 8 bases of the junction unmatched. CDR1 is SGHDN and CDR2 is FVKESK in the germline V gene. The CDR3 protein is CASRLTGGKGYTF. The DNA of the CDR3 is TGTGCCAGCAGGCTTACAGGGGGGAAAGGCTACACCTTC.

The chain combines TRBV5-1 with TRBJ2-1, with D perhaps TRBD2 (6 bases). Germline values: CDR1 SGHRS, CDR2 YFSETQ. The length of the CDR3 is 15 residues. V was clipped by 4 bases and J by 7 bases, with 18 bases between them. The CDR3: CASSAGLGMVNEQFF. CDR3 DNA sequence: TGCGCCAGCAGCGCGGGACTGGGGATGGTGAATGAGCAGTTCTTC.

This chain uses TRBV5-6 with TRBJ2-1; 9 bases are shared with TRBD1. This CDR3 contains 14 residues. The ends lost 7 bases at V and 4 bases at J; junction bases unmatched: 6. Looked up from germline, CDR1 is SGHDT and CDR2 is YYEEEE. CDR3 amino acids: CASERDRAYNEQFF. CDR3 nucleotide sequence: TGTGCCAGCGAAAGGGACAGGGCTTACAATGAGCAGTTCTTC.

The rearrangement links TRBV30 to TRBJ1-4; D is ambiguous. The V end lost 2 bases, the J end lost 7 bases, and 17 bases lay between the germline ends. CDR3 length: 15 residues. From germline, CDR1 is GTSNPN and CDR2 SVGIG (reference sequence). Here the CDR3 reads CAWSHQEDGVEKLFF. As DNA, the CDR3 is TGTGCCTGGAGTCACCAGGAGGATGGTGTTGAAAAACTGTTTTTT.